This is a list of T cell receptor beta chains from one sample in a study of preoperative IRX-2 immunotherapy in early breast cancer. Data came from immunoSEQ multiplex PCR; TCRdb stores just in-frame clones and leaves some out. The table lists about 26,000 clones, around 90% of them singletons. This material was collected from a patient treated with IRX-2 immunotherapy. These receptors all stem from a human donor with breast cancer. Both conserved end residues are part of each CDR3. The order of the fields is J gene, D gene, V gene, clone size, CDR3 DNA, CDR3 protein. The D gene is left open where the match is weak. Only some rows state a clone size, as once, few, many or a class for expanded clones.

j_call: TRBJ1-2; d_call: -; v_call: TRBV19; clone_size: -; cdr3_nt: TGTGCCAGTAGACCTAGTCGGACTCTCTATGGCTACACCTTC; cdr3_aa: CASRPSRTLYGYTF
j_call: TRBJ1-2; d_call: TRBD1; v_call: TRBV18; clone_size: -; cdr3_nt: TGTGCCAGCTCACCCCTCACAGGGGGCCCCAACTATGGCTACACCTTC; cdr3_aa: CASSPLTGGPNYGYTF
j_call: TRBJ2-3; d_call: -; v_call: TRBV12-2; clone_size: -; cdr3_nt: TGTGCAAGTCGCTTATACGGGGAGGAATCGGTGGGGACAGATACGCAGTATTTT; cdr3_aa: CASRLYGEESVGTDTQYF
j_call: TRBJ2-2; d_call: -; v_call: TRBV11-3; clone_size: -; cdr3_nt: TGTGCCAGCAGCTTAGGGGGTTTGAACACCGGGGAGCTGTTTTTT; cdr3_aa: CASSLGGLNTGELFF
j_call: TRBJ2-5; d_call: -; v_call: TRBV20-1; clone_size: -; cdr3_nt: TGCAGTGCTAACAGGCAAGAGACCCAGTACTTC; cdr3_aa: CSANRQETQYF
j_call: TRBJ1-2; d_call: TRBD1; v_call: TRBV25-1; clone_size: -; cdr3_nt: TGTGCCAGCAGTGAATCACGGACAGGGGTCAGTGGCTACACCTTC; cdr3_aa: CASSESRTGVSGYTF
j_call: TRBJ2-2; d_call: -; v_call: TRBV4-1; clone_size: -; cdr3_nt: TGCGCCAGCAGCCAGTATCGGGACACGAACACCGGGGAGCTGTTTTTT; cdr3_aa: CASSQYRDTNTGELFF
j_call: TRBJ1-5; d_call: -; v_call: TRBV2; clone_size: -; cdr3_nt: TGTGCCAGCAGGGCCGGTCGTAACAATCAGCCCCAGCATTTT; cdr3_aa: CASRAGRNNQPQHF
j_call: TRBJ1-1; d_call: -; v_call: TRBV5-1; clone_size: -; cdr3_nt: TGCGCCAGCAGCTTGGCCGGGGTACCTGAAGCTTTCTTT; cdr3_aa: CASSLAGVPEAFF
j_call: TRBJ1-2; d_call: TRBD1; v_call: TRBV10-1; clone_size: few; cdr3_nt: TGCGCCAGCAGTCGGGACAGGGGCCGAGTGTACTTC; cdr3_aa: CASSRDRGRVYF
j_call: TRBJ1-4; d_call: -; v_call: TRBV25-1; clone_size: -; cdr3_nt: TGTGCCAGCGGTCGGGGCGGGGGGAAACTGTTTTTT; cdr3_aa: CASGRGGGKLFF
j_call: TRBJ2-6; d_call: TRBD1; v_call: TRBV29-1; clone_size: -; cdr3_nt: TGCAGCGTGGACAGGGGAGCTGGGGCCAACGTCCTGACTTTC; cdr3_aa: CSVDRGAGANVLTF
j_call: TRBJ1-5; d_call: -; v_call: TRBV30; clone_size: -; cdr3_nt: TGTGCCTGGAGTGTATTAGGGCGCAATCAGCCCCAGCATTTT; cdr3_aa: CAWSVLGRNQPQHF
j_call: TRBJ1-3; d_call: -; v_call: TRBV19; clone_size: -; cdr3_nt: TGTGCCAGTAGAGAGAGGACAGTTGGAAACACCATATATTTT; cdr3_aa: CASRERTVGNTIYF
j_call: TRBJ1-2; d_call: -; v_call: TRBV6-1; clone_size: -; cdr3_nt: TGTGCCAGCAGTGATTGGGGGGGGGCGCGGGGCTACACCTTC; cdr3_aa: CASSDWGGARGYTF
j_call: TRBJ2-7; d_call: -; v_call: TRBV6-5; clone_size: -; cdr3_nt: TGTGCCAGCAGTCATAACTACGAGCAGTACTTC; cdr3_aa: CASSHNYEQYF
j_call: TRBJ2-5; d_call: -; v_call: TRBV10-3; clone_size: -; cdr3_nt: TGTGCCATCAGTGAGCTAGAGACCCAGTACTTC; cdr3_aa: CAISELETQYF
j_call: TRBJ2-3; d_call: -; v_call: TRBV19; clone_size: -; cdr3_nt: TGTGCCAGTAGCCGGGGACTCGCAGATACGCAGTATTTT; cdr3_aa: CASSRGLADTQYF
j_call: TRBJ1-1; d_call: -; v_call: TRBV19; clone_size: -; cdr3_nt: TGTGCCAGTAGTATTCCTACGACAGCCACGAACACTGAAGCTTTCTTT; cdr3_aa: CASSIPTTATNTEAFF
j_call: TRBJ2-2; d_call: -; v_call: TRBV27; clone_size: -; cdr3_nt: TGTGCCAGCACCCCAGGGCCCTACACCGGGGAGCTGTTTTTT; cdr3_aa: CASTPGPYTGELFF
j_call: TRBJ2-4; d_call: -; v_call: TRBV7-2; clone_size: -; cdr3_nt: TGTGCCAGCAGCAGAGATAATTCGGAGGGTAAAAACATTCAGTACTTC; cdr3_aa: CASSRDNSEGKNIQYF
j_call: TRBJ1-4; d_call: -; v_call: TRBV6-5; clone_size: -; cdr3_nt: TGTGCCAGCAGTAGGAAACAGGAGTCTGAAAAACTGTTTTTT; cdr3_aa: CASSRKQESEKLFF
j_call: TRBJ2-1; d_call: TRBD2; v_call: TRBV7-9; clone_size: -; cdr3_nt: TGTGCCAGCAGCTCGCAGGGAGGGGATTACAATGAGCAGTTCTTC; cdr3_aa: CASSSQGGDYNEQFF
j_call: TRBJ2-2; d_call: -; v_call: TRBV2; clone_size: -; cdr3_nt: TGTGCCAGCAGTGATAGGGGTGCCGGGGAGCTGTTTTTT; cdr3_aa: CASSDRGAGELFF
j_call: TRBJ2-2; d_call: -; v_call: TRBV7-2; clone_size: few; cdr3_nt: TGTGCCAGCAGCTTGGCCGGGAGATGGACCGGGGAGCTGTTTTTT; cdr3_aa: CASSLAGRWTGELFF
j_call: TRBJ1-1; d_call: -; v_call: TRBV7-2; clone_size: -; cdr3_nt: TGTGCCAGCAGCTTACGGTACTTGGCTTTCTTT; cdr3_aa: CASSLRYLAFF
j_call: TRBJ2-5; d_call: TRBD2; v_call: TRBV5-1; clone_size: -; cdr3_nt: TGCGCCAGCAGCCAAGGACTAGCGCACCAAGAGACCCAGTACTTC; cdr3_aa: CASSQGLAHQETQYF
j_call: TRBJ1-1; d_call: TRBD1; v_call: TRBV27; clone_size: -; cdr3_nt: TGTGCCAGCAGCGTGACAGGGTGGAACACTGAAGCTTTCTTT; cdr3_aa: CASSVTGWNTEAFF
j_call: TRBJ1-5; d_call: TRBD1; v_call: TRBV7-2; clone_size: -; cdr3_nt: TGTGCCAGCAGCCTTTCGACAGGGATGGGTCAGCCCCAGCATTTT; cdr3_aa: CASSLSTGMGQPQHF
j_call: TRBJ1-4; d_call: -; v_call: TRBV28; clone_size: -; cdr3_nt: TGTGCCAGCAGTCTCGGGACTGCTTCAACTAATGAAAAACTGTTTTTT; cdr3_aa: CASSLGTASTNEKLFF
j_call: TRBJ2-6; d_call: -; v_call: TRBV10-3; clone_size: -; cdr3_nt: TGTGCCACCTACAACTCAGGGGCCAACGTCCTGACTTTC; cdr3_aa: CATYNSGANVLTF
j_call: TRBJ1-3; d_call: -; v_call: TRBV5-1; clone_size: once; cdr3_nt: TGCGCCAGCAGCTTGGAGGGGGGGCACGGAAACACCATATATTTT; cdr3_aa: CASSLEGGHGNTIYF
j_call: TRBJ1-5; d_call: -; v_call: TRBV7-2; clone_size: -; cdr3_nt: TGTGCCAGCAGCTTAGAACGGGGACAGCCCCAGCATTTT; cdr3_aa: CASSLERGQPQHF
j_call: TRBJ2-2; d_call: TRBD2; v_call: TRBV29-1; clone_size: -; cdr3_nt: TGCAGCGTTAAAACTAGCGGGAGCAACACCGGGGAGCTGTTTTTT; cdr3_aa: CSVKTSGSNTGELFF
j_call: TRBJ2-1; d_call: TRBD2; v_call: TRBV5-1; clone_size: -; cdr3_nt: TGCGCCAGCAGCGGCGGACTAGCGGGAGACAATGAGCAGTTCTTC; cdr3_aa: CASSGGLAGDNEQFF
j_call: TRBJ2-4; d_call: -; v_call: TRBV7-9; clone_size: -; cdr3_nt: TGTGCCAGCAGCTTAAAGTGGGGTACGAAAAACATTCAGTACTTC; cdr3_aa: CASSLKWGTKNIQYF
j_call: TRBJ2-2; d_call: -; v_call: TRBV2; clone_size: -; cdr3_nt: TGTGCCAGCACCGAGGGACCTCTAACCGGGGAGCTGTTTTTT; cdr3_aa: CASTEGPLTGELFF
j_call: TRBJ2-5; d_call: TRBD2; v_call: TRBV19; clone_size: -; cdr3_nt: TGTGCCAGTAGTAGAACATTTGGACTAGATGAGACCCAGTACTTC; cdr3_aa: CASSRTFGLDETQYF
j_call: TRBJ2-7; d_call: TRBD1; v_call: TRBV5-1; clone_size: -; cdr3_nt: TGCGCCACCCGTCCGGGACAGGGAACCTACGAGCAGTACTTC; cdr3_aa: CATRPGQGTYEQYF
j_call: TRBJ1-1; d_call: -; v_call: TRBV10-1; clone_size: -; cdr3_nt: TGCGCCAGCAGTGAGTCCCGGGGCACTGAAGCTTTCTTT; cdr3_aa: CASSESRGTEAFF
j_call: TRBJ1-6; d_call: TRBD1; v_call: TRBV5-1; clone_size: -; cdr3_nt: TGCGCCAGCAGCTCGACAGGGGAGTTTAATTCACCCCTCCACTTT; cdr3_aa: CASSSTGEFNSPLHF
j_call: TRBJ1-1; d_call: -; v_call: TRBV5-1; clone_size: -; cdr3_nt: TGCGCCAGCAGCGTGGAGGGGACTATGGGTGAAGCTTTCTTT; cdr3_aa: CASSVEGTMGEAFF
j_call: TRBJ2-7; d_call: -; v_call: TRBV5-4; clone_size: -; cdr3_nt: TGTGCCAGCAGCCTCCCGGGCTACGAGCAGTACTTC; cdr3_aa: CASSLPGYEQYF
j_call: TRBJ1-4; d_call: -; v_call: TRBV7-9; clone_size: -; cdr3_nt: TGTGCCAGCAGCTTAGGACTTGAAAAACTGTTTTTT; cdr3_aa: CASSLGLEKLFF
j_call: TRBJ1-1; d_call: TRBD1; v_call: TRBV30; clone_size: -; cdr3_nt: TGTGCCGGCTTGGGACAGGTCAACACTGAAGCTTTCTTT; cdr3_aa: CAGLGQVNTEAFF
j_call: TRBJ2-7; d_call: -; v_call: TRBV6-5; clone_size: -; cdr3_nt: TGTGCCAGCACCTTACCGGGGAGCTACGAGCAGTACTTC; cdr3_aa: CASTLPGSYEQYF
j_call: TRBJ1-2; d_call: -; v_call: TRBV15; clone_size: -; cdr3_nt: TGTGCCACCAGCAGAGAGGGGAGGGGCGGCTACACCTTC; cdr3_aa: CATSREGRGGYTF